The clone carrying this T cell receptor (beta chain) showed up just a few times. The data originate from a study of blood T cell repertoires in COVID-19. CDR3 length equals 14 residues. CDR1 is SGHTA and CDR2 is FQGNSA in the germline V gene. V shed 5 bases and J 5 bases; nucleotides not matched to a gene: 7. Original methodology: Counts of nucleated cells, estimated from reference gene primer amplification, were obtained. Clones were read by immunoSEQ multiplex PCR, and TCRdb kept only the in-frame ones, dropping some. The D gene and trimming were derived from the DNA, and the V and J assignments and clone size from that table. The sample consists of approximately 200,000 clones, under 90% of them appearing once.

Material for sequencing was peripheral blood. The clonotype was recovered from a woman older than 75 with COVID-19, enrolled during active disease. This sequence joins TRBV7-2 and TRBJ1-1; TRBD1 agrees at 8 bases. In DNA form, the CDR3 reads TGTGCCAGCAGCAGACAGGGGCCAGGGACTGAAGCTTTCTTT. Its protein product is CASSRQGPGTEAFF.